Listed here are 13 T cell receptor beta chains from one sample, sequenced in a study of shared clonotypes between healthy human individuals. Only in-frame clones appear in the TCRdb table, and some are missing; sequencing was by immunoSEQ multiplex PCR. The table records some 2,000,000 clones, approximately 94% of them present only once. The sequencing sample was made of naive CD4+ T cells sorted from blood. Subset noted: CD45RA+ positively selected. The receptors here all came from a man between 18 and 29 years old in good health.

The V gene is TRBV7-2, the J gene TRBJ2-3, with D uncertain. Germline CDR1 reads SGHTA; CDR2 reads FQGNSA. The ends were cut back, 4 bases at V and 8 bases at J, with 16 bases in the middle. CDR3 length equals 14 residues. CDR3 protein: CASSSKVGQVTQYF. The CDR3 coding sequence is TGTGCCAGCAGCTCTAAGGTCGGTCAAGTTACGCAGTATTTT. The full variable domain, with the rest looked up from reference TRBV7-2 and TRBJ2-3, is GAGVSQSPSNKVTEKGKDVELRCDPISGHTALYWYRQSLGQGLEFLIYFQGNSAPDKSGLPSDRFSAERTGGSVSTLTIQRTQQEDSAVYLCASSSKVGQVTQYFGPGTRLTVL.

The chain employs TRBV19 and TRBJ2-1; TRBD2 aligns across 8 bases. The length of the CDR3 is 15 residues. Germline V gene lookup returns CDR1 LNHDA and CDR2 SQIVND (reference sequence). V lost 7 bases to trimming and J lost 5 bases; unmatched junction nucleotides: 10. The CDR3 bases are TGTGCCAGTAAGTTAGCGGGATCGGAAAACAATGAGCAGTTCTTC. It encodes CASKLAGSENNEQFF.

As DNA, the CDR3 is TGTGCCAGCAGTTCCACTAGCGGGACATGGGAGACCCAGTACTTC. It encodes CASSSTSGTWETQYF. This sequence joins TRBV28 and TRBJ2-5, with TRBD2 matching over 10 bases. This CDR3 region has 15 residues. Germline V gives CDR1 MDHEN, CDR2 SYDVKM. V shed 4 bases and J 5 bases; nucleotides not matched to a gene: 7. The full variable domain, its missing parts supplied by reference TRBV28 and TRBJ2-5, is DVKVTQSSRYLVKRTGEKVFLECVQDMDHENMFWYRQDPGLGLRLIYFSYDVKMKEKGDIPEGYSVSREKKERFSLILESASTNQTSMYLCASSSTSGTWETQYFGPGTRLLVL.

This clone was observed a single time. The chain uses TRBV2 and TRBJ2-1; no clear D. The CDR3 has 14 residues. V lost 6 bases to trimming and J lost 2 bases, with 11 bases between them. The germline V gene encodes CDR1 SNHLY and CDR2 FYNNEI. Here the CDR3 reads CASRQSSTYNEQFF. The DNA for the CDR3 is TGTGCCAGCAGGCAGAGCAGTACCTACAATGAGCAGTTCTTC.

This clone was seen once. The chain couples TRBV28 to TRBJ1-2, with TRBD1 as a possible D gene (6 bases). Deletions cut 3 bases from V and 8 bases from J, with 13 bases between. This CDR3 is built from 13 residues. Germline V gene sequence: CDR1 MDHEN, CDR2 SYDVKM. CDR3: CASSLGGAKGYTF. DNA of the CDR3: TGTGCCAGCAGTTTGGGGGGGGCTAAAGGCTACACCTTC.

Here the CDR3 DNA reads TGTGCCAGCAGTAAACCGGACAGCTTCCAAGAGACCCAGTACTTC. Translation: CASSKPDSFQETQYF. The rearrangement joins TRBV6-6 to TRBJ2-5; a weak D match, TRBD1 (6 bases). The CDR3 runs to 15 residues. V was clipped by 5 bases and J by 1 base, with 14 bases between them. In germline, CDR1 is MNHNY, CDR2 SVGAGI (reference sequence).

This sequence joins TRBV5-4 and TRBJ1-4; possibly TRBD1 for D (6 bases). CDR1 and CDR2 from the germline V gene are SGHNT and YYREEE (reference sequence). Trimming took off 4 bases at V and 0 bases at J, with 13 bases between the two ends. This CDR3 region has 16 residues. The DNA for the CDR3 is TGTGCCAGCAGCCCTCAGTCAGGGGCAACTAATGAAAAACTGTTTTTT. This sequence encodes CASSPQSGATNEKLFF.

J is TRBJ2-7 and V is TRBV6-5; 15 bases are shared with TRBD2. Looked up from germline, CDR1 is MNHEY and CDR2 is SVGAGI. Trimming took 5 bases from V and 6 from J; bases not matched to a gene: 5. The CDR3 spans 15 residues. CDR3 sequence: CASSGLAGGFGEQYF. Written as DNA, the CDR3 is TGTGCCAGCAGTGGACTAGCGGGAGGGTTTGGCGAGCAGTACTTC.

V is TRBV23-1 and J is TRBJ1-6; no reliable D call. TRBV23-1 counts as an open reading frame of uncertain function. V was cut by 0 bases and J by 2 bases, with 14 bases left in between. CDR3 size: 18 residues. This chain's CDR3 is CASSQSGRIRPYNSPLHF. CDR3 nucleotides: TGCGCCAGCAGTCAATCGGGGAGAATCCGTCCCTATAATTCACCCCTCCACTTT.

This chain connects TRBV2 to TRBJ1-2; D may be TRBD1 (6 bases). Germline values: CDR1 SNHLY, CDR2 FYNNEI. The CDR3 covers 15 residues. The V gene lost 5 bases and the J gene lost 6 bases, with 19 bases spanning the gap. Here the CDR3 DNA reads TGTGCCAGCAGTCGGGGGGCAGGGAGGGCGGATGGCTACACCTTC. Encoded protein: CASSRGAGRADGYTF.

As DNA, the CDR3 is TGTGCCAGCAGTGATTGGGGAAACACCATATATTTT. Translation gives CASSDWGNTIYF. This chain uses TRBV6-1 with TRBJ1-3; the D is unclear. CDR3 length equals 12 residues. Trimming pared 3 bases from V and 4 bases from J, leaving 4 bases between. The germline gives CDR1 MNHNS, CDR2 SASEGT.

This rearrangement joins TRBV10-3 to TRBJ2-7; 7 nucleotides match TRBD2. V dropped 3 bases and J dropped 2; count of bases not matched to a gene: 10. The CDR3 spans 16 residues. CDR1 ENHRY and CDR2 SYGVKD come from the germline V gene. In DNA, the CDR3 is TGTGCCATCAGTGAAATGATGGTAGCGGGCACCTACGAGCAGTACTTC. It specifies CAISEMMVAGTYEQYF.

This clone was observed a handful of times. The identical CDR3 is also encoded by other nucleotide sequences in the sample. The V call is TRBV6-5, the J call TRBJ1-1; TRBD1 matches 7 bases. The germline gives CDR1 MNHEY, CDR2 SVGAGI. After removal of 6 bases from V and 4 bases from J, the junction contained 5 bases not matched to a gene. The CDR3 contains 13 residues. The CDR3 sequence is CASRRQGGTEAFF. The DNA of the CDR3 is TGTGCCAGCAGAAGACAGGGCGGCACTGAAGCTTTCTTT.